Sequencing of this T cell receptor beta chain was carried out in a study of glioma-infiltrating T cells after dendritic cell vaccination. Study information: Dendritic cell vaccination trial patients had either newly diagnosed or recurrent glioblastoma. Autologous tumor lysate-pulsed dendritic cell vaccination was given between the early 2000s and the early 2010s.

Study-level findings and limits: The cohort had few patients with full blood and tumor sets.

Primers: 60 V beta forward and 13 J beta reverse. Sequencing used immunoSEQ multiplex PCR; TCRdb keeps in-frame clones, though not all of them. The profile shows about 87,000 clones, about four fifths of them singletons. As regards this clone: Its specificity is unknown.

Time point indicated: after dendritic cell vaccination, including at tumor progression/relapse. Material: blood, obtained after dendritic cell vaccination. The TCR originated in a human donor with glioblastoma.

The CDR3: CASSLGLSSDEKLFF. CDR3 DNA sequence: TGTGCCAGCAGCTTAGGACTTTCATCGGATGAAAAACTGTTTTTT. The chain joins TRBV7-9 to TRBJ1-4; D not resolved. The V end was cut by 1 base, the J end by 6 bases, with 12 bases between. This CDR3 spans 15 amino acids. Germline values: CDR1 SEHNR, CDR2 FQNEAQ (reference sequence). The entire variable domain, with the rest obtained from reference TRBV7-9 and TRBJ1-4, is as follows: DTGVSQNPRHKITKRGQNVTFRCDPISEHNRLYWYRQTLGQGPEFLTYFQNEAQLEKSRLLSDRFSAERPKGSFSTLEIQRTEQGDSAMYLCASSLGLSSDEKLFFGSGTQLSVL.